The 24 T cell receptor beta chains below all came from one sample that was sequenced in a study of regulatory T cells in long-lasting Graves disease. Arm-PCR of CDR3 regions with iRepertoire HTBI primers generated TCR beta libraries. MiXCR, applied by TCRdb to the multiplex PCR reads, yields one record per CDR3 protein. Here the sample spans around 250,000 distinct CDR3 sequences, under 20% being singletons. Time point described: newly diagnosed GD, antithyroid drugs for less than 3 months. Construction of the TCR library relied on RNA isolated from PBMCs. These sequences were also reported in another study, on T cells in Graves' hyperthyroidism and ophthalmopathy.

Source: peripheral blood mononuclear cells (PBMCs), taken at new diagnosis, from a patient treated with antithyroid drugs. The receptors originated from a woman aged 25 to 39 with Graves disease.

There are many counts of this clonotype. V and J are TRBV5-1 and TRBJ2-1; 11 nucleotides agree with TRBD2. J was trimmed by 8 bases and V by 3 bases; bases with no gene match: 10. Germline V gene sequence: CDR1 SGHRS, CDR2 YFSETQ. The CDR3 has 16 residues. CDR3 in DNA: TGCGCCAGCAGCTACACTAGCGGGGGTTTTGGCGATGAGCAGTTCTTC. This encodes CASSYTSGGFGDEQFF.

This clonotype was recorded at least ten times. The chain recombines TRBV4-1 with TRBJ2-3; D is undetermined. The end of the DNA is better explained by TRBJ1-1, so the J call may be wrong. The CDR3 is 14 amino acids. Looked up from germline, CDR1 is MGHRA and CDR2 is YSYEKL. The CDR3 coding sequence is TGCGCCAGCAGCCAAGTGCCCGCTCTCTTGAAAGCTTTCTTT. Translated: CASSQVPALLKAFF.

This clonotype was found many times. This chain connects TRBV20-1 to TRBJ2-7; 13 positions match TRBD2. Trimming at V came to 7 bases and at J to 5 bases, leaving 17 bases not matched to a gene. CDR1 is DFQATT, CDR2 SNEGSKA, per germline (reference sequence). The length of the CDR3 is 17 residues. The chain's CDR3 is CSVQEGTSGAPLDEQYF. DNA for the CDR3: TGCAGTGTCCAGGAAGGGACTAGCGGGGCCCCTTTGGACGAGCAGTACTTC.

Note on this clonotype: Just one base apart from a much larger clone, this may be a read error. This chain joins TRBV10-3 and TRBJ2-3, with TRBD1 as a possible D gene (5 bases). In germline, CDR1 is ENHRY, CDR2 SYGVKD. Trimming pared 1 base from V and 4 bases from J, leaving 18 bases between. The CDR3 length is 17 residues. The CDR3 DNA reads as TGTGCCATCAGTGAGTTTTCCCAGGGTTACCCCCCAGATACGCAGTATTTT. It translates to CAISEFSQGYPPDTQYF.

V usage is TRBV20-1 and J usage is TRBJ2-3; possible D gene TRBD2, 5 bases. Trimming took 3 bases from V and 6 from J, leaving 19 bases between them. CDR3 size: 15 residues. Germline V lookup: CDR1 DFQATT, CDR2 SNEGSKA (reference sequence). In DNA form, the CDR3 reads TGCAGTGCTAGTAGCACTACCGGGATCTCGGATACGCAGTATTTT. This translates into CSASSTTGISDTQYF.

This clonotype was observed many times. This sequence joins TRBV5-1 and TRBJ2-1; TRBD2 matches 11 bases. V shed 4 bases, J shed 8 bases, and the junction held 8 bases outside the gene matches. This CDR3 region has 15 residues. Germline CDR1 reads SGHRS; CDR2 reads YFSETQ. CDR3 in amino acids: CASSPGLADNDEQFF. CDR3 DNA: TGCGCCAGCAGCCCGGGACTAGCGGACAACGATGAGCAGTTCTTC.

This clonotype was counted ten times or more. The chain uses TRBV28 and TRBJ2-5; 10 bases match TRBD2. The germline V gene has CDR1 MDHEN and CDR2 SYDVKM. The length of the CDR3 is 15 residues. The V and J ends lost 3 bases and 5 bases, in that order; junction bases with no gene match: 6. CDR3 DNA sequence: TGTGCCAGCAGTTTTAGCGGGGGGTTACGGGAGACCCAGTACTTC. It encodes CASSFSGGLRETQYF.

This clonotype was counted at least ten times. The rearrangement links TRBV9 to TRBJ2-1; the D gene is possibly TRBD2 (6 bases). The CDR3 contains 15 residues. Between the trimmed V and J ends, which lost 0 bases and 3 bases, there was a span of 10 bases. Germline values: CDR1 SGDLS, CDR2 YYNGEE. For the CDR3, the DNA is TGTGCCAGCAGCGTAGCGGGGGTAAACTACAATGAGCAGTTCTTC. Its protein is CASSVAGVNYNEQFF. The variable domain in full, with the rest retrieved from reference TRBV9 and TRBJ2-1, is DSGVTQTPKHLITATGQRVTLRCSPRSGDLSVYWYQQSLDQGLQFLIQYYNGEERAKGNILERFSAQQFPDLHSELNLSSLELGDSALYFCASSVAGVNYNEQFFGPGTRLTVL.

There are many counts of this clonotype. The chain couples TRBV5-1 to TRBJ1-4; D is ambiguous. This CDR3 spans 14 amino acids. V lost 4 bases and J 5 bases, leaving 12 bases between the germline ends. CDR1 is SGHRS, CDR2 YFSETQ, per germline. CDR3 loop: CASSHFTPNEKLFF. For the CDR3, the DNA is TGCGCCAGCAGCCATTTCACCCCGAATGAAAAACTGTTTTTT.

This clonotype was seen more than once but under ten times. One base away lies a much larger clone, so this may be a sequencing read error. The genes are TRBV18 and TRBJ1-2; 7 positions match TRBD1. Germline CDR1 KGHSH, CDR2 LQKENI. The CDR3 length is 15 residues. CDR3 amino acids: CVSSTPGQTTYGYTF. The CDR3 DNA follows: TGTGTCAGCTCAACTCCGGGACAGACAACCTATGGCTACACCTTC.

In regard to this clonotype: At one end the junction does not follow the germline gene, possibly because of a read error. The genes are TRBV6-1 and TRBJ1-5, with 7 bases matching TRBD1. The V gene's germline CDR1 is MNHNS and CDR2 SASEGT. The CDR3 has 16 residues. The CDR3 region has the DNA TGTGCCAGCAGTAAAGCGACAGGGCGACCGAATCAGCCCCAGCATTTT. Protein: CASSKATGRPNQPQHF.

In this sample, this clonotype turned up a few times. The chain combines TRBV12-3 or TRBV12-4 with TRBJ1-5; TRBD1 is a possible D gene (5 bases). V lost 7 bases and J lost 2, with 15 bases in between. The CDR3 runs to 15 residues. The CDR3, as DNA: TGTGCCAGCATGGGGGATTGGGGCGGCAATCAGCCCCAGCATTTT. Translated: CASMGDWGGNQPQHF.

The V call is TRBV18, the J call TRBJ1-1; D uncertain. V was cut by 8 bases and J by 0 bases, with 13 bases left in between. Germline values: CDR1 KGHSH, CDR2 LQKENI. This CDR3 comprises 14 residues. CDR3 DNA sequence: TGTGCCAGCAGTGAACTCTCATTGAACACTGAAGCTTTCTTT. Translation: CASSELSLNTEAFF.

This clonotype was recorded at least ten times. The chain links TRBV27 to TRBJ2-5; a weak D match, TRBD2 (5 bases). The germline V gene has CDR1 MNHEY and CDR2 SMNVEV (reference sequence). The CDR3 length is 13 residues. V lost 7 bases, J lost 5 bases, and 14 bases lay in between. The CDR3 protein is CASTNGLWETQYF. The CDR3 DNA reads as TGTGCCAGCACTAATGGACTGTGGGAGACCCAGTACTTC.

This clonotype was counted ten times or more. DNA for the CDR3: TGTGCCAGCAGTTCGCGGACTAGCCAGGCCAAAAACATTCAGTACTTC. Its protein is CASSSRTSQAKNIQYF. This chain links TRBV12-3 or TRBV12-4 with TRBJ2-4; the match to TRBD2 covers 8 bases. V lost 4 bases and J lost 1; bases outside the gene matches: 6. There are 16 residues in the CDR3.

This clonotype has ten or more counts. The chain links TRBV20-1 to TRBJ2-1; 10 bases match TRBD1. The CDR3 covers 14 residues. The V segment lost 1 base and the J segment 4 bases; nucleotides outside the gene matches: 1. Germline V gives CDR1 DFQATT, CDR2 SNEGSKA (reference sequence). CDR3 sequence reads: CSARADRGYNEQFF. For the CDR3, the DNA is TGCAGTGCTAGAGCGGACAGGGGGTACAATGAGCAGTTCTTC.

The sample holds many counts of this clonotype. The V call is TRBV5-5, the J call TRBJ1-4, with no clear D. The CDR3 runs to 16 residues. Germline V gene data show CDR1 as SGHKS and CDR2 as YYEKEE (reference sequence). Trimming shortened V by 1 base and J by 0 bases, and 10 bases separated the two germline ends. This chain's CDR3 is CASSLPEFATNEKLFF. The CDR3 nucleotides read TGTGCCAGCAGCTTGCCGGAGTTTGCAACTAATGAAAAACTGTTTTTT.

The J gene is TRBJ1-2, the V gene TRBV10-2; TRBD1 agrees at 7 bases. The CDR3 spans 19 residues. Germline V CDR1 and CDR2: WSHSY, SAAADI. V lost 2 bases and J lost 10; bases outside the gene matches: 25. This chain's CDR3 is CASSEPGGYGGLTDVDYTF. The CDR3 bases are TGCGCCAGCAGTGAGCCAGGGGGTTACGGGGGGCTAACTGATGTTGACTACACCTTC.

This clonotype was seen many times. V usage is TRBV2 and J usage is TRBJ2-5, with TRBD1 matching 8 bases. The V gene end was trimmed by 6 bases and the J gene end by 4 bases; junction bases not matched to a gene: 10. Germline CDR1 reads SNHLY; CDR2 reads FYNNEI. The CDR3 sequence is 15 residues long. The CDR3, as DNA: TGTGCCAGCAGGGCTGACAGGGGATCAGGAGAGACCCAGTACTTC. Translated: CASRADRGSGETQYF.

Details on this clonotype: A much larger clonotype is one base distant, so this may be a read error. This chain links TRBV2 with TRBJ2-5; D ambiguous. The V gene's germline CDR1 is SNHLY and CDR2 FYNNEI. The CDR3 totals 13 residues. The CDR3 DNA is TGTGCCGGCAGTCAGACACAACAAGAGACCCAGTACTTC. As protein: CAGSQTQQETQYF. The full variable domain, completed using reference TRBV2 and TRBJ2-5, is EPEVTQTPSHQVTQMGQEVILRCVPISNHLYFYWYRQILGQKVEFLVSFYNNEISEKSEIFDDQFSVERPDGSNFTLKIRSTKLEDSAMYFCAGSQTQQETQYFGPGTRLLVL.

The genes are TRBV30 and TRBJ2-3; D is ambiguous. CDR1 and CDR2 (germline): GTSNPN, SVGIG (reference sequence). The CDR3 covers 11 residues. V was clipped by 2 bases and J by 6 bases, with 6 bases between them. The CDR3 DNA sequence: TGTGCCTGGAGTTCAGTCGATACGCAGTATTTT. Protein: CAWSSVDTQYF.

Concerning this clonotype: The junction departs from the called germline gene at one end, perhaps through a read error. This chain uses TRBV11-1 with TRBJ1-1; tentative D call: TRBD1 (5 bases). There are 14 residues in the CDR3. CDR1 is SGHAT, CDR2 FQDESV, per germline (reference sequence). CDR3 DNA: TGTGCCAGCAGCCCCGGGGGGGGGAACGCTGAAGCTTTCTTT. Translated, it gives CASSPGGGNAEAFF.

This clonotype was observed at least ten times. This rearrangement joins TRBV5-1 to TRBJ1-1, with D perhaps TRBD1 (5 bases). Germline V gene sequence: CDR1 SGHRS, CDR2 YFSETQ. Deletions cut 2 bases from V and 4 bases from J, with 9 bases between. This CDR3 spans 13 amino acids. CDR3 bases: TGCGCCAGCAGCTTTGGGCAGGGCACTGAAGCTTTCTTT. It translates to CASSFGQGTEAFF.

This clonotype was counted between two and nine times. This chain uses TRBV20-1 with TRBJ2-5, with 7 nucleotides matching TRBD1. The CDR3 is 16 amino acids. Germline V CDR1 and CDR2: DFQATT, SNEGSKA (reference sequence). Trimming cost V 0 bases and J 4 bases; bases outside gene matches: 11. As DNA, the CDR3 is TGCAGTGCTAGAGACCTGGACAGGTTAAGGGTAGAGACCCAGTACTTC. This codes for CSARDLDRLRVETQYF.